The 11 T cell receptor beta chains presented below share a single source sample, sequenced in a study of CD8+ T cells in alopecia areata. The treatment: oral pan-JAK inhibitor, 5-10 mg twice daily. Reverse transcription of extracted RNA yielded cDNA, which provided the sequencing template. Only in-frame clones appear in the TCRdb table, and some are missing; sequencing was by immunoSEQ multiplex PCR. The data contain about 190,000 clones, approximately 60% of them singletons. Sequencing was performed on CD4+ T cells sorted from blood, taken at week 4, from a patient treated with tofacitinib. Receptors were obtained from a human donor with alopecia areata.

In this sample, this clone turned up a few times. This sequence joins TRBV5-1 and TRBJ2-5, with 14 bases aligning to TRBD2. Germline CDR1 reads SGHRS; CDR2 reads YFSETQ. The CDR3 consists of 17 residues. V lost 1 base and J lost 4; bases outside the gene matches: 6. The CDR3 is CASSLSGLAGVGETQYF. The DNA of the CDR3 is TGCGCCAGCAGCTTGTCGGGACTAGCGGGAGTGGGAGAGACCCAGTACTTC.

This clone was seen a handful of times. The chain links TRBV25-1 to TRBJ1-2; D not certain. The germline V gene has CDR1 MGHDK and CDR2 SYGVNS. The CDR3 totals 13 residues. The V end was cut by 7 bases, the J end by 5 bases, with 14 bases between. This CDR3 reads CASTRGAGYGYTF. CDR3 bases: TGTGCCAGCACGCGCGGTGCAGGTTATGGCTACACCTTC.

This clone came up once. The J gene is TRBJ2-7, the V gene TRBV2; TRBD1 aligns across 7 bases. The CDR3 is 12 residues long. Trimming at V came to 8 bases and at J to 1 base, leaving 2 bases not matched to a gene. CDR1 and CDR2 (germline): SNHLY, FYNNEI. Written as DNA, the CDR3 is TGTGCCAGCCGGGACAGATCCTACGAGCAGTACTTC. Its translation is CASRDRSYEQYF.

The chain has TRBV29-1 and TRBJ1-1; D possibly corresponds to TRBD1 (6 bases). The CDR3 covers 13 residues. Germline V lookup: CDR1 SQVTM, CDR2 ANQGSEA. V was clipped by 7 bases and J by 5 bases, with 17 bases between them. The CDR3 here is CSGSRGEGTEAFF. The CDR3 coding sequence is TGCAGCGGGAGTAGGGGGGAAGGAACTGAAGCTTTCTTT. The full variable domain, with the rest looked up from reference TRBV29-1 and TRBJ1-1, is SAVISQKPSRDICQRGTSLTIQCQVDSQVTMMFWYRQQPGQSLTLIATANQGSEATYESGFVIDKFPISRPNLTFSTLTVSNMSPEDSSIYLCSGSRGEGTEAFFGQGTRLTVV.

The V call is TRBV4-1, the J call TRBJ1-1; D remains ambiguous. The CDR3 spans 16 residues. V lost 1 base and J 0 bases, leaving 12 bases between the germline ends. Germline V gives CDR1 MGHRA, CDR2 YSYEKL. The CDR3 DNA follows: TGCGCCAGCAGCCAAGGTCAGGACCGAATGAACACTGAAGCTTTCTTT. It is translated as CASSQGQDRMNTEAFF.

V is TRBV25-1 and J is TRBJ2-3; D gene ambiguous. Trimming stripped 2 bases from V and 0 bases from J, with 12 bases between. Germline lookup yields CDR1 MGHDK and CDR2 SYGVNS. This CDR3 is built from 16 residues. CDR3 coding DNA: TGTGCCAGCAGTGAAAGCCCAGGAATAAGCACAGATACGCAGTATTTT. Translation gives CASSESPGISTDTQYF.

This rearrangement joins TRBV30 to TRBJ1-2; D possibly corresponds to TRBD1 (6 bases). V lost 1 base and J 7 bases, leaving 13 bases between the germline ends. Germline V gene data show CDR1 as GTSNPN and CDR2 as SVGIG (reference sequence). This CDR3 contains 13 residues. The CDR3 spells CAWSASGTFGYTF. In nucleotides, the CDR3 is TGTGCCTGGAGTGCATCCGGGACATTTGGCTACACCTTC.

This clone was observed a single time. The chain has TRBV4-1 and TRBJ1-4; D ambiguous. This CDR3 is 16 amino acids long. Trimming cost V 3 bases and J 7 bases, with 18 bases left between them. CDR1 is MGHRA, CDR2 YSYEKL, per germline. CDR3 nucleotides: TGCGCCAGCAGCCAGGGTAGGAACCTGGAGGGTGAAAAACTGTTTTTT. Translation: CASSQGRNLEGEKLFF.

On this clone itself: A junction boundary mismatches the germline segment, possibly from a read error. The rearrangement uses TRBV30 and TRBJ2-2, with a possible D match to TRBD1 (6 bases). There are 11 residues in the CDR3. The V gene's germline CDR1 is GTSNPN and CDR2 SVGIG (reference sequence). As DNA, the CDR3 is TGTGGGCAGGGGAACGCCGGGGAGCTGTTTTTT. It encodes CGQGNAGELFF.

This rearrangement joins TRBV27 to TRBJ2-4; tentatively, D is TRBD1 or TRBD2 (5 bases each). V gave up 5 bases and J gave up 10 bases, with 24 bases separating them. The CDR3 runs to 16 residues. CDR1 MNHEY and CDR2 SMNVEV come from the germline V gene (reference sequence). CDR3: CASSPRLGADPGIQYF. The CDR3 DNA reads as TGTGCCAGCAGTCCCCGTCTAGGGGCGGATCCGGGGATTCAGTACTTC.

The CDR3 DNA follows: TGTGCCAGCAGCCAAGTTTCGGCGGCGGGAACAGATACGCAGTATTTT. Residues: CASSQVSAAGTDTQYF. The rearrangement joins TRBV4-2 to TRBJ2-3; D perhaps matches TRBD2 (6 bases). Trimming removed 1 base at V and 3 bases at J, with 14 bases between. CDR1 is LGHNA and CDR2 is YNFKEQ in the germline V gene. The CDR3 extends over 16 amino acids.